This T cell receptor (beta chain) was obtained from a study of human T cells and chemical hapten exposure. Turning to the study itself: Patients additionally received therapeutic doses of diphenylcyclopropenone on the scalp once a week, and this continued throughout the roughly 22-week study.

Whole-study findings and limits: Relative to controls, expanded TCRs formed significantly more large CDR3 similarity clusters.

The time point: patch test 3, about 24 weeks after DPC sensitization. Noted treatment: therapeutic diphenylcyclopropenone sensitization with weekly scalp DPC. Each patch-test visit's blood sample preceded patch application. TCRdb analysed the RACE reads with MiXCR anew, one entry per CDR3 protein. This table has 85,000 to 100,000 distinct CDR3 sequences, 27% appearing once. This CDR3 spans 21 amino acids. The junction had 25 bases not matched to a gene; V was cut back by 3 bases and J by 7 bases. Germline CDR1 MDHEN, CDR2 SYDVKM. This clonotype was observed a handful of times. Its antigen is undetermined.

This rearrangement joins TRBV28 to TRBJ2-1; 9 positions agree with TRBD1. Specimen: whole blood, collected in connection with sensitization to the hapten diphenylcyclopropenone (DPC). The source is a man in his forties with alopecia areata. Some clones in this sample may be carry-over from other donors' samples. As DNA, the CDR3 is TGTGCCAGCAGTTTCCCTCCGGTCCCACCCCGGGACAGGGTGCGTTCAAATGAGCAGTTCTTC. It yields the protein CASSFPPVPPRDRVRSNEQFF.